Reported below is one TCR beta chain. The authors' processing: From reference gene primer amplification, estimates of nucleated cell counts were derived. TCRdb keeps only in-frame clones here, not all; method: immunoSEQ multiplex PCR. V and J calls and clone size are those listed in that table; D and trimming were worked out from the DNA. This table holds roughly 260,000 clones, more than 85% found once. The data were taken from a study of blood T cell repertoires in COVID-19. Study background: COVID-19 samples collected from the United States, Italy and Spain covered acute and convalescent phases. T cells, B-cell-depleted T cells, or PBMCs provided the cDNA or gDNA that served as material.

The CDR3 sequence is 16 residues long. Germline CDR1 MGHRA, CDR2 YSYEKL. Trimming cost V 0 bases and J 3 bases, with 15 bases left between them. Seattle patients were enrolled during active infection and followed longitudinally. The gene calls are TRBV4-1 and TRBJ2-7; D may be TRBD2 (6 bases). The sequencing sample was made of peripheral blood. This sequence was found in a person between 18 and 35 years old with COVID-19, enrolled during active disease. This chain's CDR3 is CASSQDIGGTLYEQYF. The CDR3 coding sequence is TGCGCCAGCAGCCAAGACATAGGCGGGACCCTCTACGAGCAGTACTTC.